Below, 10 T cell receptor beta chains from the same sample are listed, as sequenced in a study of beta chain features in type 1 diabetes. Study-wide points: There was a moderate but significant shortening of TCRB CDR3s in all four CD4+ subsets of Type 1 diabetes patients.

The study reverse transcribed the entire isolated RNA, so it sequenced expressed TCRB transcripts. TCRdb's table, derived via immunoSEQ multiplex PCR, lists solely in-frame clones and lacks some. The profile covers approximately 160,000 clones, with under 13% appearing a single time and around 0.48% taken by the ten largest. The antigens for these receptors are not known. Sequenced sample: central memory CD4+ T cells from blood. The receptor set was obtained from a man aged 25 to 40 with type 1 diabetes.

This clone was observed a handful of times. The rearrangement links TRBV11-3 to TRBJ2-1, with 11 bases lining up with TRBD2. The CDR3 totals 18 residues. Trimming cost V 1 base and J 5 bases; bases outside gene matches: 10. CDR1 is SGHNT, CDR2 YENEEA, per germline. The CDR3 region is CASSLGGPGTSGNNEQFF. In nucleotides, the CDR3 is TGTGCCAGCAGCTTAGGTGGACCCGGGACTAGCGGAAACAATGAGCAGTTCTTC. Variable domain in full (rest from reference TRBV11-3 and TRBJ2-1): EAGVVQSPRYKIIEKKQPVAFWCNPISGHNTLYWYLQNLGQGPELLIRYENEEAVDDSQLPKDRFSAERLKGVDSTLKIQPAELGDSAVYLCASSLGGPGTSGNNEQFFGPGTRLTVL.

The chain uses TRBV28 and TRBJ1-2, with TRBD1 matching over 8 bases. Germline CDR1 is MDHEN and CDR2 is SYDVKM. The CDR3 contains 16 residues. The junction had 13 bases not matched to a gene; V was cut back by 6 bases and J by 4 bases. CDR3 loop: CASRTTEDRVPYGYTF. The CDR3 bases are TGTGCCAGCAGAACCACCGAGGACAGGGTACCCTATGGCTACACCTTC.

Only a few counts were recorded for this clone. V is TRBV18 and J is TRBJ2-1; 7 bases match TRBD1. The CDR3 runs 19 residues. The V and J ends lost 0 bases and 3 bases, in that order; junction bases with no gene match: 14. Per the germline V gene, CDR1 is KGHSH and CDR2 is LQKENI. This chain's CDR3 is CASSPPTEGQDYLYNEQFF. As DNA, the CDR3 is TGTGCCAGCTCACCACCGACGGAAGGACAGGATTATCTCTACAATGAGCAGTTCTTC.

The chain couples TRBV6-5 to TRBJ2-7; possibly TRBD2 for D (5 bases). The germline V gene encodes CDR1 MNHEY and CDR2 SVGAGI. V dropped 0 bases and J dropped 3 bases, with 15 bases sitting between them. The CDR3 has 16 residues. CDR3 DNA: TGTGCCAGCAGTTACTCGGTGGTACTAGAGGGCTACGAGCAGTACTTC. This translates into CASSYSVVLEGYEQYF.

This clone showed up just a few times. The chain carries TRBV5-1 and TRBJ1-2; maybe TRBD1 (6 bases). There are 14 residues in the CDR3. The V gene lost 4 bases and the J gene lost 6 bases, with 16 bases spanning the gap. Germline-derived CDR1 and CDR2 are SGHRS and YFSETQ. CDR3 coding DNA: TGCGCCAGCAGCCCCGGGACACCCTTCGATGGCTACACCTTC. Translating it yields CASSPGTPFDGYTF.

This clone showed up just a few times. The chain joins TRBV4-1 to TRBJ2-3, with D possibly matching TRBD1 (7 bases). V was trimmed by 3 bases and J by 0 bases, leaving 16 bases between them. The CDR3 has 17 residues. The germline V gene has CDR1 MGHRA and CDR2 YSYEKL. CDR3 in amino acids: CASSQGTTGTSTDTQYF. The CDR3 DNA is TGCGCCAGCAGCCAGGGGACGACAGGGACTAGCACAGATACGCAGTATTTT.

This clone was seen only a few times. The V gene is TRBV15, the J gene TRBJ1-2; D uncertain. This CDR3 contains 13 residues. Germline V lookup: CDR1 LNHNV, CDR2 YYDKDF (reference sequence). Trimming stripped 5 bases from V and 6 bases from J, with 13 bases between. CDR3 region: CATSPRLGDGYTF. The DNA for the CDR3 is TGTGCCACCAGCCCCCGGCTAGGAGATGGCTACACCTTC.

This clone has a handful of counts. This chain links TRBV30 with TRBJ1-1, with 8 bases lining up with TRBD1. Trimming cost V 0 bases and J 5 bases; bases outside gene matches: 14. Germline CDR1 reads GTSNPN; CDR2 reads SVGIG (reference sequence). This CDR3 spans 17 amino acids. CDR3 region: CAWSVVGFRGRRTEAFF. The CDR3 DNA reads TGTGCCTGGAGTGTAGTGGGGTTCAGGGGGCGCCGGACTGAAGCTTTCTTT.

CDR3 bases: TGTGCCAGCAGTCCCTCAGGGATTGGCAAAAACATTCAGTACTTC. This sequence encodes CASSPSGIGKNIQYF. The chain couples TRBV27 to TRBJ2-4, with a possible D match to TRBD1 (5 bases). The CDR3 has 15 residues. Germline V gives CDR1 MNHEY, CDR2 SMNVEV (reference sequence). The germline V and J ends were trimmed by 5 bases and 3 bases, with 14 bases remaining between them.

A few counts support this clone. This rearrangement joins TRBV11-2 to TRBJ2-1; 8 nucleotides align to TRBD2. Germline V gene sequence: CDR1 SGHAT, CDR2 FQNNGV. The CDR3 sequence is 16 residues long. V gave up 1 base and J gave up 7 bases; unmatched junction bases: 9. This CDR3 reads CASSLGWLAGYNEQFF. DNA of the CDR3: TGTGCCAGCAGCTTAGGGTGGTTAGCGGGATATAATGAGCAGTTCTTC.